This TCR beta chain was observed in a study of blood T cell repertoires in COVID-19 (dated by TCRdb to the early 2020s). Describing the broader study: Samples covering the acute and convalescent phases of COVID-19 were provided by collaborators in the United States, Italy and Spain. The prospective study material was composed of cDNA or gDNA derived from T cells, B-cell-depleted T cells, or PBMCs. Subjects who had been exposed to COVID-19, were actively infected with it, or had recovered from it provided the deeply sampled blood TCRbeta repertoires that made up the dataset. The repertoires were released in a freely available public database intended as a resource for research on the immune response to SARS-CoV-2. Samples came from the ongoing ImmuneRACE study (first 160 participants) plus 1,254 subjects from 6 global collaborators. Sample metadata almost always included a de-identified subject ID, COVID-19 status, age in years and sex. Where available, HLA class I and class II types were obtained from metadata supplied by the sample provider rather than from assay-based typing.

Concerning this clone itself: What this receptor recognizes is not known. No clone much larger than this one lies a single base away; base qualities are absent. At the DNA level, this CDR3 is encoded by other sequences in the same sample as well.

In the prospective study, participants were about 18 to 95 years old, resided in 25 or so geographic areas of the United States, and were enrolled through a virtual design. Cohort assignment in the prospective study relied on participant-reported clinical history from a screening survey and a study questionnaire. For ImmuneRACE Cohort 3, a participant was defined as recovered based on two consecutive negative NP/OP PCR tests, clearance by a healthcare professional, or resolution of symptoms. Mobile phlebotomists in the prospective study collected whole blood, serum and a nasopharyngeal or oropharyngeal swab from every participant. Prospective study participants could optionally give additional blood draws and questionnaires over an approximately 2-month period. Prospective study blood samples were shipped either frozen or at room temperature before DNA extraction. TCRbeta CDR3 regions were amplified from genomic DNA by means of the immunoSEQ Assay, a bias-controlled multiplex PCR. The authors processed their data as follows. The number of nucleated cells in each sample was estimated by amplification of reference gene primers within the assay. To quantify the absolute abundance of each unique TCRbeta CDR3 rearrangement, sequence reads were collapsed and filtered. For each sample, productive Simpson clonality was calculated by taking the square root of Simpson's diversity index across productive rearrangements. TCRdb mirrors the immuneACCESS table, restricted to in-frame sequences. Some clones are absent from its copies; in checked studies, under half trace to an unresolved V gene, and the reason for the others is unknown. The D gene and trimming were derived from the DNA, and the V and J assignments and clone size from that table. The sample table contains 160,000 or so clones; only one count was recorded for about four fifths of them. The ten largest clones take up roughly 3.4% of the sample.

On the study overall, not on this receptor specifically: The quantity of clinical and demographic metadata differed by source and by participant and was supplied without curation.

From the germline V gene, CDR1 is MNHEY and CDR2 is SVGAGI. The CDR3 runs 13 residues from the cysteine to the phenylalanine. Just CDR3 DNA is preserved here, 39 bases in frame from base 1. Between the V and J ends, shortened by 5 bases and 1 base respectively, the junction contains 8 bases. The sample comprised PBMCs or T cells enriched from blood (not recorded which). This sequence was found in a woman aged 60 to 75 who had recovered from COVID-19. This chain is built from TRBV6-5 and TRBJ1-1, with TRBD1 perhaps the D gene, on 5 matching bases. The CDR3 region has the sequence CASSPGGNTEAFF. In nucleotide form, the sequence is TGTGCCAGCAGTCCGGGGGGGAACACTGAAGCTTTCTTT.